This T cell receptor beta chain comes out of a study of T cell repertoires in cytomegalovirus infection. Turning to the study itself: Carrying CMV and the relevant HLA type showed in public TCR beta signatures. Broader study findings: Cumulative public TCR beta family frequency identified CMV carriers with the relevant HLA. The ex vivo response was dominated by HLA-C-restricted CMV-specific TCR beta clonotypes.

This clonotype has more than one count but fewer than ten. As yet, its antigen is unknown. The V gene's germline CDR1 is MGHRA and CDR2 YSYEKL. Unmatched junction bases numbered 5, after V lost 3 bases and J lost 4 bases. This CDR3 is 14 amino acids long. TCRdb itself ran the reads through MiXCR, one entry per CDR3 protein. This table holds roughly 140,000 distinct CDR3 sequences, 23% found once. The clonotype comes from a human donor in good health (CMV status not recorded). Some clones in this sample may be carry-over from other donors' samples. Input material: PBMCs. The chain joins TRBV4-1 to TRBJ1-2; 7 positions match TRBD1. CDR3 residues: CASSHQTGSYGYTF. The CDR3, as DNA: TGCGCCAGCAGCCATCAGACAGGGAGCTATGGCTACACCTTC.